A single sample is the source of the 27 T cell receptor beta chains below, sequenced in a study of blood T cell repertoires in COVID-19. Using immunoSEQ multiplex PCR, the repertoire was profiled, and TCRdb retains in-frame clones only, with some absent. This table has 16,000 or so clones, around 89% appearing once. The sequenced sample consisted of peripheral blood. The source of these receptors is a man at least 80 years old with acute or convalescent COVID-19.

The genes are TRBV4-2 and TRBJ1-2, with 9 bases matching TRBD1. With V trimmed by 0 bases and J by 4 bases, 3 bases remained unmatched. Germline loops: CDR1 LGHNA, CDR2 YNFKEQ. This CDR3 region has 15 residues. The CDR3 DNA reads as TGTGCCAGCAGCCAAGATTGGGGACAGGGCTATGGCTACACCTTC. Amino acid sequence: CASSQDWGQGYGYTF.

The CDR3 DNA sequence: TGTGCCAGCCGTCAACTCTATGAGCAGTTCTTC. Its protein product is CASRQLYEQFF. V is TRBV12-3 or TRBV12-4 and J is TRBJ2-1, with D uncertain. This CDR3 contains 11 residues. Trimming left V 8 bases short and J 8 bases short, with 10 bases between.

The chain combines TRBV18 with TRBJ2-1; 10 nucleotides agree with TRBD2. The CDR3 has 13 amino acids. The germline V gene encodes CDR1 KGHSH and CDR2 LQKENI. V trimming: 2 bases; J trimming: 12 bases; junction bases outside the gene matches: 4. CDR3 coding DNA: TGTGCCAGCTCACCAGTCAGCGGGGGGGTGCAGTTCTTC. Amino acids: CASSPVSGGVQFF.

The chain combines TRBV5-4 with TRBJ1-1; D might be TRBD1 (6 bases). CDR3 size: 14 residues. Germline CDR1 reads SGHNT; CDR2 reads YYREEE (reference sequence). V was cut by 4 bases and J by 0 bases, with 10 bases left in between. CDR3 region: CASSTQGLNTEAFF. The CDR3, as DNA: TGTGCCAGCAGCACCCAGGGGTTGAACACTGAAGCTTTCTTT.

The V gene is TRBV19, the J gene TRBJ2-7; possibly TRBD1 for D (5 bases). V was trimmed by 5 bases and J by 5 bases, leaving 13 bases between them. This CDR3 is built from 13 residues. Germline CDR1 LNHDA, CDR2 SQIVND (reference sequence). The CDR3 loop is CASSQGLVNEQYF. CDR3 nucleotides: TGTGCCAGTAGTCAGGGTTTGGTCAACGAGCAGTACTTC.

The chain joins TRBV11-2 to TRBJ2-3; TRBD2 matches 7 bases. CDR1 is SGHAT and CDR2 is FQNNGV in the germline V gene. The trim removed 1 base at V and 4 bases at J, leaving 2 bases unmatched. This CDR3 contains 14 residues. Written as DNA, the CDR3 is TGTGCCAGCAGCTTAGTGGGGGGGGCAGATACGCAGTATTTT. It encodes CASSLVGGADTQYF. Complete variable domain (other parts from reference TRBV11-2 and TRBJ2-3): EAGVAQSPRYKIIEKRQSVAFWCNPISGHATLYWYQQILGQGPKLLIQFQNNGVVDDSQLPKDRFSAERLKGVDSTLKIQPAKLEDSAVYLCASSLVGGADTQYFGPGTRLTVL.

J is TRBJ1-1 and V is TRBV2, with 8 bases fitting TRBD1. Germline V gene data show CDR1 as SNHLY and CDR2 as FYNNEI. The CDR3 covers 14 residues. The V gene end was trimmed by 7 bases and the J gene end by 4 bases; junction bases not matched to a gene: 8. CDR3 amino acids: CASKRTGGVTEAFF. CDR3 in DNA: TGTGCCAGCAAGAGAACAGGGGGTGTCACTGAAGCTTTCTTT.

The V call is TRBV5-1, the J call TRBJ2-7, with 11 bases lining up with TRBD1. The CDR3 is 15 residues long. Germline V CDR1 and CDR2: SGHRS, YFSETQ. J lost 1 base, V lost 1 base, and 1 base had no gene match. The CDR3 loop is CASSLRDRGSYEQYF. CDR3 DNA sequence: TGCGCCAGCAGCTTGCGGGACAGGGGGTCCTACGAGCAGTACTTC.

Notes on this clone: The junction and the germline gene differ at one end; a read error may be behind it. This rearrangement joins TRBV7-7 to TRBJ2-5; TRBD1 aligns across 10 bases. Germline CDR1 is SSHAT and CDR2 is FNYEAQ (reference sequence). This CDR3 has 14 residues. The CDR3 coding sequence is TGTGCTAGCAGCTTGGACAGGGGGCAAGAGACCCAGTACTTC. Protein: CASSLDRGQETQYF.

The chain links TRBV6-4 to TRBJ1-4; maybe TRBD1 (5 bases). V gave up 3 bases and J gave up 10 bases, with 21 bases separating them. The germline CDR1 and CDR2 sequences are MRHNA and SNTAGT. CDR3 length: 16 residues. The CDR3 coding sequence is TGTGCCAGCAGTGATCTCGGTAACAGGCGAGATCCAAAACTGTTTTTT. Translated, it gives CASSDLGNRRDPKLFF.

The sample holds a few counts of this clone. The CDR3 DNA reads TGTGCTAGTGGTTTGAACAGGGACTACACCTTC. This translates into CASGLNRDYTF. The rearrangement joins TRBV12-5 to TRBJ1-2; possible D gene TRBD1, 6 bases. Germline CDR1 and CDR2: LGHNT and FRNRAP. V lost 2 bases to trimming and J lost 10 bases, with 8 bases between them. This CDR3 spans 11 amino acids. The complete variable domain, with remaining parts taken from reference TRBV12-5 and TRBJ1-2, reads DARVTQTPRHKVTEMGQEVTMRCQPILGHNTVFWYRQTMMQGLELLAYFRNRAPLDDSGMPKDRFSAEMPDATLATLKIQPSEPRDSAVYFCASGLNRDYTFGSGTRLTVV.

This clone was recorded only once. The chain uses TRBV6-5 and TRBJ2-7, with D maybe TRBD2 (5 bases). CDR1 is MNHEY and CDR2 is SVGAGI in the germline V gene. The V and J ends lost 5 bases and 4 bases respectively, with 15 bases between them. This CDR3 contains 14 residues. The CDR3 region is CASSIHLGDYEQYF. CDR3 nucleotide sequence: TGTGCCAGCAGTATCCATCTCGGGGATTACGAGCAGTACTTC.

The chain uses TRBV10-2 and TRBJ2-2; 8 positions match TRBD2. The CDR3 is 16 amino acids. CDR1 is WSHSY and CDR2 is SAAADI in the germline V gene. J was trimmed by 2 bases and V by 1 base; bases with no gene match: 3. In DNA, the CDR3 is TGCGCCAGCAGTGAGTTTGGACTAGCCAACACCGGGGAGCTGTTTTTT. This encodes CASSEFGLANTGELFF.

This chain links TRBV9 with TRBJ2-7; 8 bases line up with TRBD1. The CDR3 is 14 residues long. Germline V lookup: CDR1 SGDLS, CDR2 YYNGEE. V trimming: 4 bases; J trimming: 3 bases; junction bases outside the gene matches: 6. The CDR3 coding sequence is TGTGCCAGCAGCCGGCAGGGGGCCCTCTACGAGCAGTACTTC. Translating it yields CASSRQGALYEQYF. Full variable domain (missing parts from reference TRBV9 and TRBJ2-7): DSGVTQTPKHLITATGQRVTLRCSPRSGDLSVYWYQQSLDQGLQFLIQYYNGEERAKGNILERFSAQQFPDLHSELNLSSLELGDSALYFCASSRQGALYEQYFGPGTRLTVT.

The CDR3 DNA follows: TGTGCCAGTACCAGGACAGCGTCAAGAGAAGTGACCCAGTACTTC. It translates to CASTRTASREVTQYF. The gene calls are TRBV19 and TRBJ2-5, with D perhaps TRBD1 (6 bases). Germline V gives CDR1 LNHDA, CDR2 SQIVND (reference sequence). The germline V and J ends were trimmed by 7 bases and 7 bases, with 22 bases remaining between them. This CDR3 has 15 residues.

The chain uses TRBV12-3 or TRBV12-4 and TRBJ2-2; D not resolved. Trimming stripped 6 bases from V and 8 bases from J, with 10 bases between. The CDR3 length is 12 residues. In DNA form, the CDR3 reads TGTGCCAGCAGCCTCGCTATGGGGGAGCTGTTTTTT. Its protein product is CASSLAMGELFF.

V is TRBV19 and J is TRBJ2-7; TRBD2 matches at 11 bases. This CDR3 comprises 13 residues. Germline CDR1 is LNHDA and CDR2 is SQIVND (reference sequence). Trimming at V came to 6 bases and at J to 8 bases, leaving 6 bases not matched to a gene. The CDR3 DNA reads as TGTGCCAGTAGAGGGACTAGCGGCACGCAGCAGTACTTC. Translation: CASRGTSGTQQYF.

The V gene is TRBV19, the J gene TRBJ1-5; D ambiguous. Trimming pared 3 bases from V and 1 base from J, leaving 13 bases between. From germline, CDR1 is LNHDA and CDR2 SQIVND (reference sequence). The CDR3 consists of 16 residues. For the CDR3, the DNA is TGTGCCAGTAGTATCCAATCCGGGAGAAGCAATCAGCCCCAGCATTTT. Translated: CASSIQSGRSNQPQHF.

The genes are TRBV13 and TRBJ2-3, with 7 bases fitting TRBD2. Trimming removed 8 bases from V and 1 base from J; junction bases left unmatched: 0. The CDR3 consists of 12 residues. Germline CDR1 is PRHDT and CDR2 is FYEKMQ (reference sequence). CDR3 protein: CASAGGTDTQYF. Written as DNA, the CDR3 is TGTGCCAGCGCGGGGGGCACAGATACGCAGTATTTT.

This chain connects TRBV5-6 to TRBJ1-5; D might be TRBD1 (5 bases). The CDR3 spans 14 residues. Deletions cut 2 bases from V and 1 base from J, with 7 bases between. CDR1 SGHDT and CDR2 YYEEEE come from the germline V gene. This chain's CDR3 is CASSFRGSNQPQHF. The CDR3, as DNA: TGTGCCAGCAGCTTTCGGGGGAGCAATCAGCCCCAGCATTTT.

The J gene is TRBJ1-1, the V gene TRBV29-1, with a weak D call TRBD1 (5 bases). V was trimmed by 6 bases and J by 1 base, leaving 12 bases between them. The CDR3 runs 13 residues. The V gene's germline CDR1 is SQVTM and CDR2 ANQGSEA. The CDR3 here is CSVPRGANTEAFF. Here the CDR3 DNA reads TGCAGCGTCCCCCGCGGGGCGAACACTGAAGCTTTCTTT.

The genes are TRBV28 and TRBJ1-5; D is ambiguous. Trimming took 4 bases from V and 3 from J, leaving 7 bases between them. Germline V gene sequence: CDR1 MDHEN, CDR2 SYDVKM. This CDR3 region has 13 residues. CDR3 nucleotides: TGTGCCAGCAGTTCCCTTATCAATCAGCCCCAGCATTTT. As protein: CASSSLINQPQHF.

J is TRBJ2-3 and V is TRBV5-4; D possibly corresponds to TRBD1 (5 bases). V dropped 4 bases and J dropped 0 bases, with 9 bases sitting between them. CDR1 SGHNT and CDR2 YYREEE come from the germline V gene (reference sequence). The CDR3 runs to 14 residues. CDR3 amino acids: CASSRDSSTDTQYF. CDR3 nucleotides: TGTGCCAGCAGCCGCGACAGTAGCACAGATACGCAGTATTTT. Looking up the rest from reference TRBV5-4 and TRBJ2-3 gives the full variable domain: ETGVTQSPTHLIKTRGQQVTLRCSSQSGHNTVSWYQQALGQGPQFIFQYYREEENGRGNFPPRFSGLQFPNYSSELNVNALELDDSALYLCASSRDSSTDTQYFGPGTRLTVL.

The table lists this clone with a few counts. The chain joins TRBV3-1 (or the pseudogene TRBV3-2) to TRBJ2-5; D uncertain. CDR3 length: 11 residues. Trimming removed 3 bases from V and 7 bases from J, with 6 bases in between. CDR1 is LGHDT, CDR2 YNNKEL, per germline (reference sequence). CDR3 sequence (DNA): TGTGCCAGCAGCCATAGTGGGACCCAGTACTTC. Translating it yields CASSHSGTQYF.

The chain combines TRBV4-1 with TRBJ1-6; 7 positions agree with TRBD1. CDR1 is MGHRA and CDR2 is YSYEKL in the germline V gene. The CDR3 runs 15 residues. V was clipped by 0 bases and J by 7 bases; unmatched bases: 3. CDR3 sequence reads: CASSQDGDSNSPLHF. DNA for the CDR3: TGCGCCAGCAGCCAAGATGGGGACAGCAATTCACCCCTCCACTTT.

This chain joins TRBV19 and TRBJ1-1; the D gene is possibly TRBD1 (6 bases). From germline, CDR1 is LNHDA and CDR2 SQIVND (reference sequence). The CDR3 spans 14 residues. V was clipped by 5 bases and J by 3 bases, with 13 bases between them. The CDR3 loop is CASSPGTWDTEAFF. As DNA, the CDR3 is TGTGCCAGTAGTCCTGGGACATGGGACACTGAAGCTTTCTTT. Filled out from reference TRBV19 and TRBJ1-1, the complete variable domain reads DGGITQSPKYLFRKEGQNVTLSCEQNLNHDAMYWYRQDPGQGLRLIYYSQIVNDFQKGDIAEGYSVSREKKESFPLTVTSAQKNPTAFYLCASSPGTWDTEAFFGQGTRLTVV.

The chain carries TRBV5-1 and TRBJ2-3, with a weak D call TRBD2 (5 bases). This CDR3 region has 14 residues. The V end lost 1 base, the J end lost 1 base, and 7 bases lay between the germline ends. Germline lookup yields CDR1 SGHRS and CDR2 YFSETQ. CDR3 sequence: CASSLFSGTDTQYF. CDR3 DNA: TGCGCCAGCAGCTTGTTTAGCGGCACAGATACGCAGTATTTT.